This TCR beta chain stems from a study of blood T cell repertoires in COVID-19. Looking at the study overall: Collection of acute and convalescent COVID-19 samples took place in the United States, Italy and Spain.

The CDR3 has 17 amino acids. Sequenced by immunoSEQ multiplex PCR; TCRdb stores in-frame clones only, minus some. The data hold under 300,000 clones, with about 87% observed a single time. The TCR comes from a woman between 70 and 85 years old with active or convalescent COVID-19. V usage is TRBV21-1 and J usage is TRBJ1-4; the table's D call of TRBD1 was not tested on the DNA. TRBV21-1 is labeled a pseudogene. Sequenced material: peripheral blood. CDR3 region: CASSKASNTDRNEKLFF. Written as DNA, the CDR3 is TGTGCCAGCAGCAAAGCCTCGAATACGGACAGAAATGAAAAACTGTTTTTT.